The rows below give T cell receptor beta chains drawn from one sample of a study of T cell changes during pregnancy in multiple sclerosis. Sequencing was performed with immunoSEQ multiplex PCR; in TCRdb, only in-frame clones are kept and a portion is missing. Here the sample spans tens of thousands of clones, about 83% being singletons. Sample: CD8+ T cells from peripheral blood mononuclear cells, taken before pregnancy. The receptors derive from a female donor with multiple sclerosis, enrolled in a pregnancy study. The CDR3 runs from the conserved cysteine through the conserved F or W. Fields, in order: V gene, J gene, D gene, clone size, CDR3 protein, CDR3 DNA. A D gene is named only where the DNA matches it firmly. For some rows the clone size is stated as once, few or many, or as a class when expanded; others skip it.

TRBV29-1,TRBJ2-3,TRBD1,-,CSVETGAEDTQYF,TGCAGCGTTGAAACAGGGGCGGAAGATACGCAGTATTTT
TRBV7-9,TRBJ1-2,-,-,CASSSLSSGNYGYTF,TGTGCCAGCAGCTCACTTAGTTCGGGAAACTATGGCTACACCTTC
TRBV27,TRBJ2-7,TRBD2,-,CASSLSVSGISYEQYF,TGTGCCAGCAGTTTATCGGTAAGCGGGATCTCCTACGAGCAGTACTTC
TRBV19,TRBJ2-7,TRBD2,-,CASSVRLAGGFYEQYF,TGTGCCAGTAGCGTCAGACTAGCGGGAGGGTTCTACGAGCAGTACTTC
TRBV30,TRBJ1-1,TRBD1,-,CAWSSGQGTAEAFF,TGTGCCTGGAGTTCTGGACAGGGTACAGCTGAAGCTTTCTTT
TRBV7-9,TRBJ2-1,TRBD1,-,CASSHNRGRRGVYNEQFF,TGTGCCAGCAGCCATAACAGGGGGCGCAGGGGGGTTTACAATGAGCAGTTCTTC
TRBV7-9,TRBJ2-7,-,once,CASSPTYEQYF,TGTGCCAGCAGCCCTACCTACGAGCAGTACTTC
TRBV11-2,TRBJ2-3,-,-,CASREESTDTQYF,TGTGCCTCTAGGGAGGAAAGCACAGATACGCAGTATTTT
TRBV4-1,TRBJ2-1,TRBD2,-,CASSQGGGLHNEQFF,TGCGCCAGCAGCCAAGGGGGGGGACTACACAATGAGCAGTTCTTC
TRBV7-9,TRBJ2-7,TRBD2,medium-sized,CASSSTSGTSYEQYF,TGTGCCAGCAGCTCAACTAGCGGGACCTCCTACGAGCAGTACTTC
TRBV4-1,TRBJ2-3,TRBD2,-,CASSQELAGPDTQYF,TGCGCCAGCAGCCAAGAACTAGCGGGACCAGATACGCAGTATTTT
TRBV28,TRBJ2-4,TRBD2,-,CASSFRLAGVRRTKNIQYF,TGTGCCAGCAGTTTCAGACTAGCGGGAGTCAGGAGAACCAAAAACATTCAGTACTTC
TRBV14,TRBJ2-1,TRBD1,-,CASSQGQGTYNEQFF,TGTGCCAGCAGCCAAGGACAGGGGACCTACAATGAGCAGTTCTTC